This T cell receptor beta chain was sequenced for a study of lymphopenia after photon versus proton radiotherapy. The germline gives CDR1 LNHDA, CDR2 SQIVND (reference sequence). The CDR3 length is 18 residues. The V end lost 2 bases, the J end lost 2 bases, and 16 bases lay between the germline ends. Sequenced by immunoSEQ multiplex PCR; TCRdb stores in-frame clones only, minus some. The sample carries 25,000 to 35,000 clones, 90% recorded once. Study results and caveats: Survival link was tested only in deceased patients; proton benefit remains a possibility. After the lymphocyte nadir, photon-treated repertoires showed oligoclonal expansion, especially of CD8+ Temra cells. Under photons, naive T cells and diversity fell while effector/memory populations rose. Larger post-nadir TCR diversity loss correlated inversely with survival in deceased patients.

To note about this clone: Its cognate antigen is unknown.

This chain links TRBV19 with TRBJ2-6; possible D gene TRBD1, 5 bases. This clonotype was sampled from a woman in her 50s with pancreatic cancer. The sequencing used peripheral blood, collected from a patient treated with photon-based radiotherapy. The CDR3 DNA follows: TGTGCCAGTAGTATAAGGGTTCGGACAAATACTGGGGCCAACGTCCTGACTTTC. Amino acids: CASSIRVRTNTGANVLTF.